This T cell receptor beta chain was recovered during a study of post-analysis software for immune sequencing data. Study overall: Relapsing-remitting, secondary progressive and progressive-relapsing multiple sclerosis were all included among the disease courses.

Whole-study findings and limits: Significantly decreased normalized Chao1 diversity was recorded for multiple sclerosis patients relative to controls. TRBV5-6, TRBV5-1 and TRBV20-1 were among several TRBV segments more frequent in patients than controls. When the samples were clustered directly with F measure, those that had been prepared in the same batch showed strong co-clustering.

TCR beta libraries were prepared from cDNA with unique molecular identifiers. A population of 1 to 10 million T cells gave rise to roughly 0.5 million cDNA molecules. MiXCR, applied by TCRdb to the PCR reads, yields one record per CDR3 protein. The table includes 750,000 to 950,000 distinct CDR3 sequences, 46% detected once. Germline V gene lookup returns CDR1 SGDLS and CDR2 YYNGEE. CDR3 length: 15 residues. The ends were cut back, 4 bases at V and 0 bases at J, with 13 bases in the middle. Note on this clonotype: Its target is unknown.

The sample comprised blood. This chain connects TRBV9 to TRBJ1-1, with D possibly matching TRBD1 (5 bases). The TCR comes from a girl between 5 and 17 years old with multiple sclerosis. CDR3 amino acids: CASSSSRGLNTEAFF. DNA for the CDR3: TGTGCCAGCAGCAGCAGTAGGGGACTGAACACTGAAGCTTTCTTT.